These 30 T cell receptor beta chains originate from one sample sequenced in a study of CD8+ T cells in alopecia areata. Following extraction, RNA underwent reverse transcription to cDNA, which served as the sequencing template. The protocol was immunoSEQ multiplex PCR, while the TCRdb copy is restricted to in-frame clones and leaves out a portion. This table has some 110,000 clones, 55% to 65% appearing once. The sequencing sample was made of CD4+ T cells sorted from blood. Receptor source: a human donor in good health.

A few counts support this clone. The rearrangement joins TRBV5-4 to TRBJ2-4; possibly TRBD1 or TRBD2 for D (5 bases each). This CDR3 is 17 amino acids long. The V and J ends lost 1 base and 4 bases respectively, with 18 bases between them. From germline, CDR1 is SGHNT and CDR2 YYREEE (reference sequence). CDR3 in amino acids: CASSLYGADATKNIQYF. CDR3 DNA: TGTGCCAGCAGCTTGTACGGGGCAGACGCCACAAAAAACATTCAGTACTTC.

This chain connects TRBV4-2 to TRBJ2-3, with unresolved D. This CDR3 has 13 amino acids. CDR1 LGHNA and CDR2 YNFKEQ come from the germline V gene. V lost 1 base to trimming and J lost 3 bases, with 5 bases between them. CDR3 loop: CASSQGPTDTQYF. The CDR3 DNA sequence: TGTGCCAGCAGCCAAGGGCCAACAGATACGCAGTATTTT.

The chain combines TRBV6-1 with TRBJ1-1; 7 positions match TRBD1. The CDR3 is 14 amino acids. The V and J ends lost 7 bases and 4 bases, in that order; junction bases with no gene match: 9. Germline CDR1 reads MNHNS; CDR2 reads SASEGT. The CDR3 reads CASTRDSWSTEAFF. CDR3 coding DNA: TGTGCCAGCACACGGGACAGCTGGAGCACTGAAGCTTTCTTT.

This sequence joins TRBV5-1 and TRBJ1-4, with 9 bases aligning to TRBD1. The CDR3 contains 15 residues. After removal of 4 bases from V and 8 bases from J, the junction contained 9 bases not matched to a gene. Germline V CDR1 and CDR2: SGHRS, YFSETQ. The CDR3 nucleotides read TGCGCCAGCAGCCTAGGCGGACAGGGGAGAGAAAAACTGTTTTTT. This sequence encodes CASSLGGQGREKLFF.

This chain links TRBV29-1 with TRBJ2-7; D is perhaps TRBD1 or TRBD2 (5 bases each). The CDR3 sequence is 13 residues long. Germline CDR1 and CDR2: SQVTM and ANQGSEA. V was shortened by 6 bases and J by 2 bases, with 14 bases between the two germline ends. In nucleotides, the CDR3 is TGCAGCGTAACCGGGACGGTAACCTACGAGCAGTACTTC. Translated, it gives CSVTGTVTYEQYF.

V usage is TRBV5-1 and J usage is TRBJ2-4; D gene uncertain. Germline CDR1 reads SGHRS; CDR2 reads YFSETQ. V was cut by 0 bases and J by 6 bases, with 7 bases left in between. The CDR3 length is 13 residues. CDR3 sequence: CASSLGSGNIQYF. The DNA of the CDR3 is TGCGCCAGCAGCTTGGGGTCAGGAAACATTCAGTACTTC.

This clone was counted between two and nine times. This same CDR3 is encoded by further DNA sequences in the sample. This rearrangement joins TRBV29-1 to TRBJ1-2, with D possibly matching TRBD1 (5 bases). Trimming took off 3 bases at V and 1 base at J, with 9 bases between the two ends. The CDR3 loop spans 13 amino acids. Germline V CDR1 and CDR2: SQVTM, ANQGSEA. The CDR3 spells CSVEGQGNYGYTF. CDR3 in DNA: TGCAGCGTTGAGGGGCAGGGTAACTATGGCTACACCTTC.

V is TRBV29-1 and J is TRBJ2-7; 14 bases line up with TRBD2. Germline assignment: CDR1 SQVTM and CDR2 ANQGSEA. The CDR3 loop spans 13 amino acids. J lost 5 bases, V lost 6 bases, and 3 bases had no gene match. The CDR3 sequence: CSVGTSGGHEQYF. Here the CDR3 DNA reads TGCAGCGTCGGGACTAGCGGGGGCCACGAGCAGTACTTC.

V gene TRBV29-1 combines with J gene TRBJ1-2; D is undetermined. V was cut by 3 bases and J by 7 bases, with 15 bases left in between. The CDR3 covers 13 residues. The germline V gene encodes CDR1 SQVTM and CDR2 ANQGSEA. The CDR3 is CSVDPDRRSGYTF. CDR3 coding DNA: TGCAGCGTTGATCCCGACCGCCGGAGTGGCTACACCTTC.

The chain couples TRBV29-1 to TRBJ2-1; D might be TRBD1 (5 bases). The V gene lost 2 bases and the J gene lost 12 bases, with 8 bases spanning the gap. Germline V lookup: CDR1 SQVTM, CDR2 ANQGSEA. CDR3 length: 10 amino acids. The CDR3 sequence: CSVERQGQFF. Here the CDR3 DNA reads TGCAGCGTTGAACGTCAGGGGCAGTTCTTC.

This chain joins TRBV27 and TRBJ2-3; D might be TRBD1 (6 bases). Germline loops: CDR1 MNHEY, CDR2 SMNVEV (reference sequence). The CDR3 totals 16 residues. Trimming shortened V by 6 bases and J by 0 bases, and 16 bases separated the two germline ends. The CDR3 spells CASRQGIASSTDTQYF. The CDR3 region has the DNA TGTGCCAGCAGGCAGGGGATTGCCTCTAGCACAGATACGCAGTATTTT.

The rearrangement joins TRBV30 to TRBJ1-1; possibly TRBD1 for D (6 bases). The germline V gene has CDR1 GTSNPN and CDR2 SVGIG (reference sequence). The CDR3 covers 15 residues. The ends were cut back, 2 bases at V and 2 bases at J, with 15 bases in the middle. Here the CDR3 reads CAWSRGTSGNTEAFF. The CDR3 coding sequence is TGTGCCTGGAGTCGCGGGACATCGGGAAACACTGAAGCTTTCTTT.

The rearrangement joins TRBV4-1 to TRBJ2-1; 13 nucleotides align to TRBD2. CDR1 and CDR2 from the germline V gene are MGHRA and YSYEKL. The CDR3 runs to 17 residues. V dropped 2 bases and J dropped 3; count of bases not matched to a gene: 4. The CDR3 reads CASSQTLAGGNYNEQFF. The CDR3 nucleotides are TGCGCCAGCAGCCAAACACTAGCGGGGGGGAACTACAATGAGCAGTTCTTC.

This clone was seen only a few times. This chain joins TRBV29-1 and TRBJ2-1; tentative D call: TRBD1 (6 bases). V lost 1 base and J lost 6, with 16 bases in between. CDR1 is SQVTM and CDR2 is ANQGSEA in the germline V gene. CDR3 length: 15 residues. The CDR3 DNA follows: TGCAGCGTTGAAGGCACCCCTCGAGGGGGCAATGAGCAGTTCTTC. Translating gives CSVEGTPRGGNEQFF.

The gene calls are TRBV19 and TRBJ1-2; D is unclear. The ends were cut back, 3 bases at V and 6 bases at J, with 11 bases in the middle. This CDR3 region has 13 residues. Germline V gives CDR1 LNHDA, CDR2 SQIVND (reference sequence). The CDR3 spells CASSIGPGDGYTF. The CDR3 DNA is TGTGCCAGTAGTATCGGGCCTGGGGATGGCTACACCTTC.

The chain carries TRBV2 and TRBJ2-3, with D possibly called TRBD1 or TRBD2 (5 bases each). CDR1 is SNHLY and CDR2 is FYNNEI in the germline V gene. Between the trimmed V and J ends, which lost 11 bases and 9 bases, there was a span of 27 bases. The CDR3 has 15 residues. This chain's CDR3 is CAGESGGYDSGTQYF. The CDR3 nucleotides are TGTGCCGGCGAGAGCGGCGGGTACGACTCAGGGACGCAGTATTTT. Full variable domain (remainder filled in from reference TRBV2 and TRBJ2-3): EPEVTQTPSHQVTQMGQEVILRCVPISNHLYFYWYRQILGQKVEFLVSFYNNEISEKSEIFDDQFSVERPDGSNFTLKIRSTKLEDSAMYFCAGESGGYDSGTQYFGPGTRLTVL.

The chain combines TRBV4-1 with TRBJ1-5; no clear D gene. The germline V and J ends were trimmed by 0 bases and 2 bases, with 8 bases remaining between them. Germline V CDR1 and CDR2: MGHRA, YSYEKL. CDR3 length: 15 residues. The CDR3 sequence is CASSQEGSGNQPQHF. The CDR3, as DNA: TGCGCCAGCAGCCAAGAGGGGAGTGGCAATCAGCCCCAGCATTTT.

About this clone: One end of the junction fails to match germline, which may point to a read error. The rearrangement links TRBV12-5 to TRBJ1-2, with TRBD1 identical over 9 bases. The CDR3 is 13 residues long. The germline V gene has CDR1 LGHNT and CDR2 FRNRAP. CDR3 sequence (DNA): TGTGCTAGTGCTTTGGGACAGGGCTATGGCTACACCTTC. Its protein is CASALGQGYGYTF. Variable domain in full (rest from reference TRBV12-5 and TRBJ1-2): DARVTQTPRHKVTEMGQEVTMRCQPILGHNTVFWYRQTMMQGLELLAYFRNRAPLDDSGMPKDRFSAEMPDATLATLKIQPSEPRDSAVYFCASALGQGYGYTFGSGTRLTVV.

This clone showed up just a few times. The V and J genes are TRBV29-1 and TRBJ2-7; no firm D call. V was pared by 0 bases and J by 5 bases, with 5 bases between. CDR1 and CDR2 (germline): SQVTM, ANQGSEA. The CDR3 covers 11 residues. CDR3 in amino acids: CSVEEFDEQYF. CDR3 in DNA: TGCAGCGTTGAAGAGTTTGACGAGCAGTACTTC.

V gene TRBV29-1 combines with J gene TRBJ2-7; D possibly matches TRBD1 or TRBD2 (5 bases each). V lost 4 bases and J lost 6, with 10 bases in between. Germline values: CDR1 SQVTM, CDR2 ANQGSEA. The CDR3 has 11 residues. The CDR3 DNA sequence: TGCAGCGTTGGGTCTGGGGGCGAGCAGTACTTC. It encodes CSVGSGGEQYF.

DNA for the CDR3: TGTGCCTGGACGCGCCGGATTAGCGACTCCTACAATGAGCAGTTCTTC. Translating it yields CAWTRRISDSYNEQFF. The chain is built from TRBV30 and TRBJ2-1; D perhaps matches TRBD2 (5 bases). CDR3 size: 16 residues. V lost 4 bases, J lost 0 bases, and 16 bases lay in between. Looked up from germline, CDR1 is GTSNPN and CDR2 is SVGIG (reference sequence).

The chain is built from TRBV2 and TRBJ1-5; D possibly corresponds to TRBD1 (5 bases). The CDR3 loop spans 14 amino acids. Germline values: CDR1 SNHLY, CDR2 FYNNEI. V was clipped by 6 bases and J by 4 bases, with 13 bases between them. CDR3 nucleotides: TGTGCCAGCAGGGGAGAAAGGGGTAATCAGCCCCAGCATTTT. It encodes CASRGERGNQPQHF.

The rearrangement joins TRBV11-3 to TRBJ2-5, with D possibly matching TRBD2 (5 bases). Per germline, CDR1 SGHNT and CDR2 YENEEA. The CDR3 is 13 residues long. The V gene lost 1 base and the J gene lost 3 bases, with 6 bases spanning the gap. CDR3 in amino acids: CASSLVGEETQYF. The DNA of the CDR3 is TGTGCCAGCAGCTTAGTCGGGGAAGAGACCCAGTACTTC. Full variable domain (remainder filled in from reference TRBV11-3 and TRBJ2-5): EAGVVQSPRYKIIEKKQPVAFWCNPISGHNTLYWYLQNLGQGPELLIRYENEEAVDDSQLPKDRFSAERLKGVDSTLKIQPAELGDSAVYLCASSLVGEETQYFGPGTRLLVL.

This chain uses TRBV29-1 with TRBJ1-2; no reliable D call. Trimming removed 3 bases from V and 8 bases from J, with 13 bases in between. Germline V gene lookup returns CDR1 SQVTM and CDR2 ANQGSEA. CDR3 length: 12 amino acids. The CDR3 spells CSVDPTTSGYTF. The CDR3 DNA sequence: TGCAGCGTTGACCCCACCACTTCCGGCTACACCTTC.

This clone was counted a few times. The genes are TRBV6-1 and TRBJ2-1; 8 bases align to TRBD1. V was pared by 6 bases and J by 4 bases, with 5 bases of the junction left unmatched. The V gene's germline CDR1 is MNHNS and CDR2 SASEGT. This CDR3 region has 14 residues. The CDR3 reads CASSAGTGYNEQFF. CDR3 DNA sequence: TGTGCCAGCAGCGCCGGGACAGGTTACAATGAGCAGTTCTTC.

J is TRBJ1-2 and V is TRBV13, with D unresolved. Germline CDR1 is PRHDT and CDR2 is FYEKMQ (reference sequence). Trimming pared 1 base from V and 7 bases from J, leaving 10 bases between. The length of the CDR3 is 13 residues. CDR3 nucleotide sequence: TGTGCCAGCAGCTTAGAGGACTTAGGTGGCTACACCTTC. Encoded protein: CASSLEDLGGYTF.

The rearrangement joins TRBV25-1 to TRBJ2-5, with D unclear. V was shortened by 4 bases and J by 4 bases, with 4 bases between the two germline ends. The CDR3 runs to 11 residues. Germline V gene lookup returns CDR1 MGHDK and CDR2 SYGVNS. CDR3 in DNA: TGTGCCAGCAGTGTAGGAGAGACCCAGTACTTC. It specifies CASSVGETQYF.

The chain recombines TRBV29-1 with TRBJ1-1, with D possibly matching TRBD1 (6 bases). This CDR3 region has 13 residues. CDR1 and CDR2 from the germline V gene are SQVTM and ANQGSEA. V dropped 6 bases and J dropped 0 bases, with 11 bases sitting between them. This chain's CDR3 is CSVGGTVNTEAFF. CDR3 bases: TGCAGCGTAGGGGGGACGGTGAACACTGAAGCTTTCTTT.

CDR3 nucleotide sequence: TGCAGTGCCGAGATGAACACTGAAGCTTTCTTT. This codes for CSAEMNTEAFF. The V and J genes are TRBV20-1 and TRBJ1-1, with no clear D. Per the germline V gene, CDR1 is DFQATT and CDR2 is SNEGSKA (reference sequence). The V and J ends lost 6 bases and 0 bases respectively, with 5 bases between them. The CDR3 is 11 amino acids.

The rearrangement joins TRBV29-1 to TRBJ2-1, with 7 bases matching TRBD1. The length of the CDR3 is 13 residues. In germline, CDR1 is SQVTM, CDR2 ANQGSEA. The J segment lost 3 bases and the V segment lost 6 bases, leaving 5 bases of the junction unmatched. The CDR3 DNA is TGCAGCGTGAACAGGGGTTACTACAATGAGCAGTTCTTC. It is translated as CSVNRGYYNEQFF.